This note documents a single T cell receptor beta chain sequence. Its antigen remains unidentified. Per-nucleotide qualities are absent, and no much larger clonotype sits a single base away. TCR CDR3 regions were amplified from genomic DNA by multiplex PCR using the deep immunoSEQ assay. Extracted genomic DNA from each cell subset was spread evenly across all wells of several immunoSEQ 96-well plates, with each plate serving as a replicate. For sorted subsets, each replicate PCR was loaded with approximately 200 ng genomic DNA, equivalent to 25,000 to 35,000 T cell genomes. The purified libraries were quantified using a Qubit 3.0 fluorometer, sized with a Bioanalyzer 2100, and then quantified again using the KAPA Library Quantification kit. A separate single-read 150-cycle Illumina NextSeq 550 flow cell was used to sequence each immunoSEQ 96-well plate. From the authors' description of their analysis: Because only junctional sequences without quality scores were contained in the immunoSEQ output, filtering matching that applied to full-length reads could not be performed. To assign V/J genes and CDR3, sequences were annotated against IMGT germline references using PyIR, a Python wrapper for IgBLAST v1.9. Any read was removed if the V/J assignment was weak (E-value above 1e-6), the CDR3 was missing, or the read contained stop codons, out-of-frame junctions, or ambiguous translated residues. A V3J clonotype was defined by an identical inferred V gene, J gene, and CDR3 amino acid sequence. The percentage overlap between two repertoires was calculated by dividing the number of shared unique clonotypes by the size of the smaller repertoire. RTK rarefaction, the Chao1 estimator, and Recon v2.1 estimates of unobserved clonotypes were used to assess repertoire richness. OLGA was used to compute generation probabilities for all TCRbeta clonotypes that the gDNA method yielded from a handful of donors. TCRdb provides this immuneACCESS table in a form limited to in-frame rearrangements. Some clones are lacking; in checked studies, under half of them reflect an unresolved V gene, and why the rest are absent is not known. V and J calls and clone size follow that table, whereas D and trimming were derived from the DNA. This sample has about 1.5 million clones in its table, and 95% to 99% of those were observed once. The top ten clonotypes cover roughly 0.45% of the sample.

CDR1 and CDR2 are read off the germline V gene as MNHEY and SVGAGI. The CDR3 numbers 16 residues from cysteine through phenylalanine. Only CDR3 DNA is held: 48 bases, read in frame from base 1. V gives up 0 bases and J gives up 2 bases, and the segment between their germline ends measures 13 bases. These data are taken from a study of shared clonotypes between healthy human individuals (TCRdb year 2020). Background on the whole study: The cohort included three men and a couple of women between 18 and 49 years of age. Each donor's leukapheresis produced roughly between roughly 0.85 and 10 billion PBMCs. To increase sequencing depth and limit assay-specific biases, different laboratories used diverse techniques to prepare libraries and sequence TCR repertoires. For each donor, CD4 naive and CD4 memory were each run on three plates, CD8 naive on two plates, and CD8 memory on one plate. Blood TCR repertoires of a handful of healthy adults were deeply sequenced to estimate repertoire size and the extent of clonotype sharing between individuals. What the study reported, not specific to this receptor: Because the study included a small number of donors, the genetic and exposure-history diversity represented was limited. Incomplete sequencing was indicated by rarefaction of sorted-subset datasets, despite the large sequencing depth. Based on pairwise subsampling, the degree of clonotype sharing among donors was expected to be affected by sequencing depth. Only blood was sampled, and tissue TCR repertoires likely differ from those in blood. When four donors were compared, the shared fraction of clonotypes was 5% to 6.5% for naive CD4, 3.5% for naive CD8, about 2.4% for memory CD4, and 0.3% to 0.5% for memory CD8. Larger estimated clonotype richness was generally found for naive subsets than for memory subsets. Higher generation probabilities were observed for clonotypes shared by all four sorted-subset donors than for non-shared clonotypes.

Donors were healthy HIV-negative adults with no recently reported acute infections or vaccinations. Every donor was a Caucasian adult living in Nashville, Tennessee, USA. Magnetic negative selection was used to enrich CD4+ T cells, after which naive cells were positively selected on CD45RA and the negative fraction became the memory subset. Blood was collected by leukapheresis, and PBMCs were isolated by Ficoll-Histopaque density gradient centrifugation and then cryopreserved in liquid nitrogen vapor phase. Analytical flow cytometry was used to check the purity and quantity of each magnetically sorted T cell population. Genomic DNA was isolated from every sorted fraction and measured by UV absorbance on a Nanodrop 2000c.

The sequenced material came from naive CD4+ T cells sorted from blood. What the cell subset or site label conveys for this sample: CD45RA+ positively selected. This chain joins TRBV6-5 to TRBJ1-1, with the D gene too uncertain to name. The TCR comes from a man aged 25 to 40 in good health. CDR3 loop: CASSYSMFGANTEAFF. The DNA reads as follows: TGTGCCAGCAGTTACTCGATGTTCGGTGCAAACACTGAAGCTTTCTTT.